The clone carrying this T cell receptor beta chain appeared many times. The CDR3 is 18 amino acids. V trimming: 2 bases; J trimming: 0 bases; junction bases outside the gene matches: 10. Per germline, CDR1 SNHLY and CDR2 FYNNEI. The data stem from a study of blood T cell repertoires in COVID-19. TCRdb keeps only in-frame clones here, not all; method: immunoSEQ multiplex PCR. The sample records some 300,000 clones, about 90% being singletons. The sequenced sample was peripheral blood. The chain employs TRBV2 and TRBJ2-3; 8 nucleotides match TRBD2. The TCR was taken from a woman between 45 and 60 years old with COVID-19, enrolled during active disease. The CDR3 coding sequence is TGTGCCAGCAGTGAAATACGCGGGAGGCGCCCTAGCACAGATACGCAGTATTTT. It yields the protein CASSEIRGRRPSTDTQYF.